This T cell receptor beta chain emerged from a study of T cell repertoires in cytomegalovirus infection. Study-level background: Public TCR beta signature analysis indicated the presence of both CMV infection and matching HLA type. Whole-study results and caveats: In two of eight donors, the top clonotype was HLA-C-restricted CMV-specific. CMV carriers with the relevant HLA were identified by cumulative public TCR beta family frequency.

One entry per CDR3 protein results from TCRdb running MiXCR on the reads. The sample consists of 250,000 to 300,000 distinct CDR3 sequences, roughly 25% of them appearing once. This clonotype was counted only a few times. Its antigen is undetermined. Trimming cost V 2 bases and J 2 bases, with 10 bases left between them. The CDR3 has 14 amino acids. Germline-derived CDR1 and CDR2 are SGHTA and FQGTGA. The chain uses TRBV7-3 and TRBJ2-7; D tentatively reads TRBD1 or TRBD2 (5 bases each). The sample comprised PBMCs. The sequence was obtained from a human donor in good health (CMV status not recorded). Some clones in this sample may be carry-over from other donors' samples. CDR3 region: CASSLHGTTYEQYF. In DNA form, the CDR3 reads TGTGCCAGCAGCTTACATGGGACCACCTACGAGCAGTACTTC.